Given below is one TCR beta chain in context. Its antigen is unknown. This entry is derived from a study of cytomegalovirus exposure and HLA in healthy donors. Study-level findings and limits: Cytomegalovirus-associated status was assigned to around 160 TCR beta chains.

Some clones are missing from TCRdb's copy, which holds only in-frame ones; the method was immunoSEQ multiplex PCR. Of about 310,000 clones detected, 88% appear once; the ten largest clones hold 0.9% to 1%. The V and J ends lost 5 bases and 7 bases respectively, with 18 bases between them. This CDR3 spans 15 amino acids. Germline V lookup: CDR1 LGHNT, CDR2 FRNRAP. The source of this sequence is a man between 25 and 39 years old in good health and CMV-seronegative. The chain links TRBV12-5 to TRBJ2-1; unclear D gene. The sequencing input was PBMCs. The CDR3 coding sequence is TGTGCTAGTGGTATCTCGTTTTCCGGTTCGAATGAGCAGTTCTTC. Translating it yields CASGISFSGSNEQFF.